This record covers a single T cell receptor (beta chain). Its antigen remains unidentified. This sample is part of a study of T cell repertoires in aging, cancer and after chemotherapy. Study background: Glioblastoma patients receiving temozolomide-based therapy gave paired samples before and after chemotherapy. About 8.1 million TCR reads made up the full dataset. Overall study results and limits: In each cancer cohort, median generation probability increased across chemotherapy, suggesting thymic output rebounded.

After removal of 8 bases from V and 0 bases from J, the junction contained 14 bases not matched to a gene. Looked up from germline, CDR1 is MDHEN and CDR2 is SYDVKM. This CDR3 comprises 17 residues. Rearranged V-D-J TRB sequences were amplified with a mixed TRB-A/B primer pool. Via MiXCR, TCRdb re-called the multiplex PCR reads, giving one row per CDR3 protein. The data hold roughly 1,600 distinct CDR3 sequences, with around 22% observed a single time. TCR beta rearrangements were amplified from peripheral blood genomic DNA. Specimen: blood. The rearrangement joins TRBV28 to TRBJ2-3; 7 bases agree with TRBD1. This receptor was obtained from a human donor with a solid tumor. The CDR3 sequence is CASYSTGQASSTDTQYF. The CDR3 region has the DNA TGTGCCAGCTACTCGACAGGGCAAGCTTCTAGCACAGATACGCAGTATTTT. Based on the CDR3 plus reference TRBV28 and TRBJ2-3, the full variable domain is DVKVTQSSRYLVKRTGEKVFLECVQDMDHENMFWYRQDPGLGLRLIYFSYDVKMKEKGDIPEGYSVSREKKERFSLILESASTNQTSMYLCASYSTGQASSTDTQYFGPGTRLTVL.